The TCR beta chain under discussion was sequenced for a study of CD8+CD57+ T cells in acquired aplastic anemia. Turning to the study itself: When averaged, DNA from sorted CD4+ and CD8+ cells came to 3.2 ug.

Selection for sequencing was limited to patients who had shown CD8+CD57+ cell expansion by flow cytometry. The diagnosis in all patients was severe acquired aplastic anemia. This clonotype was seen at least ten times. The antigen is undetermined. The junction had 12 bases not matched to a gene; V was cut back by 1 base and J by 7 bases. Germline V lookup: CDR1 DFQATT, CDR2 SNEGSKA (reference sequence). This CDR3 contains 16 residues. General observations from the study: Patients and controls shared twenty-nine CD8+ CDR3 sequences, which appeared highly expressed in patients and within their immunodominant clones. Patients were compared with controls for CD8+ Simpson's diversity, and no significant difference emerged.

The template used for profiling TCR beta VDJ and CDR3 was genomic DNA. TCRdb re-analysed the reads in MiXCR, keeping a single row per CDR3 protein. The sample has about 160,000 distinct CDR3 sequences; under 55% are singletons. This sequence joins TRBV20-1 and TRBJ2-1; 8 bases are a match to TRBD2. The receptor comes from a human donor with aplastic anemia. The specimen sequenced was sorted CD4+, CD8+, or CD8+CD57+ T cells (not recorded which) from PBMCs. CDR3 in DNA: TGCAGTGCTAGAGTGCTTGCGGGAGGTATCGTAAATGAGCAGTTCTTC. Translated, it gives CSARVLAGGIVNEQFF.